Listed here are 4 T cell receptor beta chains from one sample, sequenced in a study of T cell responses to AZD1222 COVID-19 vaccine. This table comes from immunoSEQ multiplex PCR, and its TCRdb copy is limited to in-frame clones, with some not included. The sample shows some 180,000 clones, approximately 88% of them seen only once. The sample here was peripheral blood, taken 28 days after the second AZD1222 dose. The receptors here all came from an adult who received the AZD1222 COVID-19 vaccine.

The chain has TRBV18 and TRBJ1-5, with D tentatively TRBD1 (5 bases). Trimming removed 3 bases from V and 5 bases from J, with 14 bases in between. CDR3 size: 15 residues. The V gene's germline CDR1 is KGHSH and CDR2 LQKENI. Here the CDR3 DNA reads TGTGCCAGCTCACCCGGGGCAGGCAACCATCAGCCCCAGCATTTT. Translation: CASSPGAGNHQPQHF.

V usage is TRBV18 and J usage is TRBJ1-2; 8 bases line up with TRBD1. Looked up from germline, CDR1 is KGHSH and CDR2 is LQKENI. CDR3 length: 15 residues. J lost 7 bases, V lost 1 base, and 8 bases had no gene match. CDR3 region: CASSPRAQGDSGYTF. The CDR3 DNA reads as TGTGCCAGCTCACCACGGGCACAGGGGGACAGTGGCTACACCTTC. The full variable domain, its missing parts supplied by reference TRBV18 and TRBJ1-2, is NAGVMQNPRHLVRRRGQEARLRCSPMKGHSHVYWYRQLPEEGLKFMVYLQKENIIDESGMPKERFSAEFPKEGPSILRIQQVVRGDSAAYFCASSPRAQGDSGYTFGSGTRLTVV.

This chain uses TRBV19 with TRBJ2-7; 8 bases are a match to TRBD1. Per the germline V gene, CDR1 is LNHDA and CDR2 is SQIVND (reference sequence). This CDR3 comprises 15 residues. Trimming at V came to 3 bases and at J to 2 bases, leaving 6 bases not matched to a gene. CDR3 DNA sequence: TGTGCCAGTAGTATTGGGACAGGCAAGGCCTACGAGCAGTACTTC. Protein sequence: CASSIGTGKAYEQYF.

This clone was counted once. The J gene is TRBJ1-2, the V gene TRBV9; tentatively, D is TRBD1 (6 bases). CDR1 and CDR2 (germline): SGDLS, YYNGEE. This CDR3 has 15 residues. The V gene lost 4 bases and the J gene lost 8 bases, with 21 bases spanning the gap. The CDR3: CASSSPGGRGPGYTF. Written as DNA, the CDR3 is TGTGCCAGCAGCTCCCCCGGGGGGCGCGGTCCGGGCTACACCTTC.